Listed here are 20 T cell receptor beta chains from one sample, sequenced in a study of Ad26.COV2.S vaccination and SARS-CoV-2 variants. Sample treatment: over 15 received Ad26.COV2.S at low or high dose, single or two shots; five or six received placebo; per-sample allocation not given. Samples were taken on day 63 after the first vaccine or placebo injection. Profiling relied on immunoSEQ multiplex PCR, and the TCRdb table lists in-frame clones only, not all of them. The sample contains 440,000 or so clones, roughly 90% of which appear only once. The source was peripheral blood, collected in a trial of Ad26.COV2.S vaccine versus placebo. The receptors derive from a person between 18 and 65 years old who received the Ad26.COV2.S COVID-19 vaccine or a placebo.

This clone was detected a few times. CDR3 loop: CAISEMTVSTDTQYF. For the CDR3, the DNA is TGTGCCATCAGTGAGATGACAGTCAGCACAGATACGCAGTATTTT. This chain joins TRBV10-3 and TRBJ2-3; a weak D match, TRBD1 (5 bases). The CDR3 runs 15 residues. Germline CDR1 and CDR2: ENHRY and SYGVKD. Trimming pared 2 bases from V and 0 bases from J, leaving 9 bases between.

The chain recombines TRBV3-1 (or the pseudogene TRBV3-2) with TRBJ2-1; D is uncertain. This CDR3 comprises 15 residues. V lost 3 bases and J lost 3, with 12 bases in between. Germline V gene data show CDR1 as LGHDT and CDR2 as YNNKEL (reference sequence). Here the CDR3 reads CASSHDPPIYNEQFF. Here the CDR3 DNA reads TGTGCCAGCAGCCACGACCCCCCAATCTACAATGAGCAGTTCTTC.

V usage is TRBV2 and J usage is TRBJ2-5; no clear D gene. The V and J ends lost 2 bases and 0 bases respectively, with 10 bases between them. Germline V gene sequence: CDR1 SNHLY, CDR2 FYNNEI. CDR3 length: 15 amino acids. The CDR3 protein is CASSEWALYQETQYF. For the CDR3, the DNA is TGTGCCAGCAGTGAATGGGCACTGTACCAAGAGACCCAGTACTTC.

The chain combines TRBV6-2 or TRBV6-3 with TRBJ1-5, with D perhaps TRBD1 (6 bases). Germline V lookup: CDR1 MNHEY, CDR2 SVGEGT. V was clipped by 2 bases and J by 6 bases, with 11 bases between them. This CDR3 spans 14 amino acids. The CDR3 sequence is CASSYRQVTQPQHF. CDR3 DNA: TGTGCCAGCAGTTACAGACAGGTAACTCAGCCCCAGCATTTT.

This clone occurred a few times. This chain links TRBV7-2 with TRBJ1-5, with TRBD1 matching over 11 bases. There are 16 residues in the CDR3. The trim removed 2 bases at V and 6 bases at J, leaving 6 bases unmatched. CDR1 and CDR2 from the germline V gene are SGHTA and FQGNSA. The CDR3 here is CASSLTGTGGGQPQHF. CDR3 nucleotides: TGTGCCAGCAGCTTAACTGGGACAGGGGGTGGTCAGCCCCAGCATTTT.

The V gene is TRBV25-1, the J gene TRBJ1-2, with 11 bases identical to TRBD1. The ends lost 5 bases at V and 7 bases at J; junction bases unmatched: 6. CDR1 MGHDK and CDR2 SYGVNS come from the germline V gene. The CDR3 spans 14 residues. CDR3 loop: CASSYTGTGGGYTF. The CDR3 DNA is TGTGCCAGCAGTTACACCGGGACAGGGGGTGGCTACACCTTC.

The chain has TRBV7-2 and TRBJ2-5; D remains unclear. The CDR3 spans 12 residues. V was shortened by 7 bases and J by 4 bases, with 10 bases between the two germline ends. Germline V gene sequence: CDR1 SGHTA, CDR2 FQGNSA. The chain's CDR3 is CASTSPRETQYF. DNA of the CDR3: TGTGCCAGCACCTCACCGAGAGAGACCCAGTACTTC.

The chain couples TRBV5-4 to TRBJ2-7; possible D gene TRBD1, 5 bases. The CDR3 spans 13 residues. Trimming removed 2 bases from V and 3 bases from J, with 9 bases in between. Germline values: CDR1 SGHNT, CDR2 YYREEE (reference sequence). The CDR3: CASSFGANYEQYF. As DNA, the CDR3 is TGTGCCAGCAGCTTTGGGGCGAACTACGAGCAGTACTTC.

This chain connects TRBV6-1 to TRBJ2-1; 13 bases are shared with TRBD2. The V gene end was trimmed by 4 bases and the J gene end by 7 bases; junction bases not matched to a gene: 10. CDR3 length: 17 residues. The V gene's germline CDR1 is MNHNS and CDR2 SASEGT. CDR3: CASSVQLAGGEYNEQFF. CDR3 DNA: TGTGCCAGCAGTGTCCAACTAGCGGGGGGGGAGTATAATGAGCAGTTCTTC.

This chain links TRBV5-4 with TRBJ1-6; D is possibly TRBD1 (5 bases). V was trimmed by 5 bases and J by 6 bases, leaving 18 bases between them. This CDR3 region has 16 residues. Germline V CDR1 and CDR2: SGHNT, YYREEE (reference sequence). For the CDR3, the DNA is TGTGCCAGCAGTGAAGGAGCGGGGGTAAGTAATTCACCCCTCCACTTT. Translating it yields CASSEGAGVSNSPLHF.

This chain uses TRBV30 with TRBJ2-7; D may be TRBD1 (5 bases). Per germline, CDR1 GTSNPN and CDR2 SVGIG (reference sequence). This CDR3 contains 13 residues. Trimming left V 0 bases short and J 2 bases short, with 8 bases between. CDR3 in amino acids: CAWSVGQAYEQYF. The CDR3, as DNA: TGTGCCTGGAGTGTGGGGCAGGCCTACGAGCAGTACTTC.

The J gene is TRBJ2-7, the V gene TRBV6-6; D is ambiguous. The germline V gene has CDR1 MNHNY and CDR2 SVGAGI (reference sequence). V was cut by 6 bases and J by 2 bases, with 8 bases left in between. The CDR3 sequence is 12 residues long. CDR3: CASSETAYEQYF. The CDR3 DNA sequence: TGTGCCAGCAGCGAAACAGCCTACGAGCAGTACTTC.

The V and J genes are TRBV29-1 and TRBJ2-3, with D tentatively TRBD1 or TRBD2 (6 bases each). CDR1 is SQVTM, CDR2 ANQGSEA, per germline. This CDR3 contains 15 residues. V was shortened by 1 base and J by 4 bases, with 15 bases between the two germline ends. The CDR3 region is CSVEGGQGRPDTQYF. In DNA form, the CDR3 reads TGCAGCGTTGAAGGAGGTCAGGGGAGGCCAGATACGCAGTATTTT.

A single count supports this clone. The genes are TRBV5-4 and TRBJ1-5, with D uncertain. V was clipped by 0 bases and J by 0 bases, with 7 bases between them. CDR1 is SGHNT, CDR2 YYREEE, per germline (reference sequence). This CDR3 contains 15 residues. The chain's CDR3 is CASSLGIDSNQPQHF. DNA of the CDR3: TGTGCCAGCAGCTTGGGTATAGATAGCAATCAGCCCCAGCATTTT.

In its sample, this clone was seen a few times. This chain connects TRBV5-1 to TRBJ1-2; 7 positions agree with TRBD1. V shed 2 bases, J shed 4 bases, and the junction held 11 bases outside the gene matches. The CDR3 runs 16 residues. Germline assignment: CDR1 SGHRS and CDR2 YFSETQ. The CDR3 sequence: CASSFTGQEPLYGYTF. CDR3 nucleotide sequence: TGCGCCAGCAGCTTTACCGGACAGGAGCCCCTCTATGGCTACACCTTC.

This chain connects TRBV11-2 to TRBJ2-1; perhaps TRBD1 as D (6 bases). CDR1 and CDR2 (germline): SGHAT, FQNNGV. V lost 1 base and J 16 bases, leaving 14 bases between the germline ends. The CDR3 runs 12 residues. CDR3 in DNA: TGTGCCAGCAGCTTAGTTAGGACAGCACCATTCTTC. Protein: CASSLVRTAPFF.

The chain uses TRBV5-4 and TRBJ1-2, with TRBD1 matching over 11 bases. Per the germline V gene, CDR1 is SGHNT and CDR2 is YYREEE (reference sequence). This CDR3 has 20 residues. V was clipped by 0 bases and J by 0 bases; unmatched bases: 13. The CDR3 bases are TGTGCCAGCAGCTTGGTGGGCCTTCCGGGACAGGGGGAGGCTAACTATGGCTACACCTTC. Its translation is CASSLVGLPGQGEANYGYTF.

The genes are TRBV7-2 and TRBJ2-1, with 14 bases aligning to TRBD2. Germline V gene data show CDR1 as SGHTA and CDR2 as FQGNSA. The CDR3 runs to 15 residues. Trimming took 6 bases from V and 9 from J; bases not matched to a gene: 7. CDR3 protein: CASRTTSGGAGEQFF. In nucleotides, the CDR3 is TGTGCCAGCAGGACGACTAGCGGGGGGGCTGGTGAGCAGTTCTTC.

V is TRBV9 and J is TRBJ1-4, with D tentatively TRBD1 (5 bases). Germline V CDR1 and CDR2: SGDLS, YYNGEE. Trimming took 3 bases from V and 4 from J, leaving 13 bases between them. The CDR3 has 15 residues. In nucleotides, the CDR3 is TGTGCCAGCAGCGCTTTCTGGGGGGATAATGAAAAACTGTTTTTT. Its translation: CASSAFWGDNEKLFF. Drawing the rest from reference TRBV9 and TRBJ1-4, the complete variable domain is DSGVTQTPKHLITATGQRVTLRCSPRSGDLSVYWYQQSLDQGLQFLIQYYNGEERAKGNILERFSAQQFPDLHSELNLSSLELGDSALYFCASSAFWGDNEKLFFGSGTQLSVL.

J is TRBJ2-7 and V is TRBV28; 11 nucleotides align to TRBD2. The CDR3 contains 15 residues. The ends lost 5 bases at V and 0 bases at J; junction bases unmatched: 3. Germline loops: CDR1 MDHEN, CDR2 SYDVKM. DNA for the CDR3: TGTGCCAGCAGTCCTAGCGGGGGGAGCTCCTACGAGCAGTACTTC. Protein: CASSPSGGSSYEQYF.